The T cell receptor beta chain described here comes from a study of T cells after yellow fever vaccination. The CDR3 runs to 13 residues. Germline-derived CDR1 and CDR2 are LGHNA and YNFKEQ. The V end lost 0 bases, the J end lost 8 bases, and 8 bases lay between the germline ends. TCRdb analysed the 5' RACE reads with MiXCR anew, one entry per CDR3 protein. Among some 420,000 distinct CDR3 sequences listed, 18% were seen once. This clonotype was found a few times. The source material was PBMCs, sampled before the yellow fever booster vaccination. This receptor was obtained from a man aged 18 to 30 who received the YFV17D yellow fever vaccine. This chain joins TRBV4-2 and TRBJ2-4, with D perhaps TRBD2 (6 bases). As DNA, the CDR3 is TGTGCCAGCAGCCAAGACCCGGGGGACATTCAGTACTTC. Amino acid sequence: CASSQDPGDIQYF.